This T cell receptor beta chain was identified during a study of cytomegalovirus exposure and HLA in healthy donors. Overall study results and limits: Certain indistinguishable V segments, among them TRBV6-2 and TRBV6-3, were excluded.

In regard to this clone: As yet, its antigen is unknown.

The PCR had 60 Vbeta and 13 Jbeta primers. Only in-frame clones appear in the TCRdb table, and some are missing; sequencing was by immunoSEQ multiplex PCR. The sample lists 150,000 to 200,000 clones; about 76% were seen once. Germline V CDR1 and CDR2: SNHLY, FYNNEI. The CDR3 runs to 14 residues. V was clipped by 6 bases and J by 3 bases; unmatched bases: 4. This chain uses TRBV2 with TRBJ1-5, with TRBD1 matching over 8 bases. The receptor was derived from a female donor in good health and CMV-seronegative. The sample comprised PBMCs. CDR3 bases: TGTGCCAGCAGCGGACAGGGCCACAATCAGCCCCAGCATTTT. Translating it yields CASSGQGHNQPQHF.